A selection of T cell receptor beta chains follows, all from one sample in a study of T cell repertoires in cytomegalovirus infection. TCRdb recomputed calls from the reads with MiXCR, one row per CDR3 protein. The sample contains 350,000 to 400,000 distinct CDR3 sequences, approximately 30% of which appear only once. No antigen has been assigned to these receptors. The source was cultured PBMCs, collected from culture after CMV antigen stimulation. Every receptor here comes from a human donor in good health (CMV status not recorded). Some clones in this sample may be carry-over from other donors' samples. The CDR3 runs from the conserved cysteine through the conserved F or W. D genes are given only for firm matches. The size entry is marked missing in some rows and otherwise reads once, few, many or a size class.

clone_size: .; d_call: .; v_call: TRBV6-6; j_call: TRBJ2-7; cdr3_nt: TGTGCCAGCAGTTACGCCCGGGACCCCCAGCAGTACTTC; cdr3_aa: CASSYARDPQQYF
clone_size: many; d_call: .; v_call: TRBV7-2; j_call: TRBJ1-5; cdr3_nt: TGTGCCAGCAGCCCTATGGCCTATAGCAATCAGCCCCAGCATTTT; cdr3_aa: CASSPMAYSNQPQHF
clone_size: .; d_call: .; v_call: TRBV7-2; j_call: TRBJ2-3; cdr3_nt: TGTGCCAGCAGCTTGATTTTTAATCTAGCGTTCACAGATACGCAGTATTTT; cdr3_aa: CASSLIFNLAFTDTQYF
clone_size: many; d_call: TRBD1; v_call: TRBV11-2; j_call: TRBJ1-1; cdr3_nt: TGTGCCAGCAGCATTATGGGACAGATCAACACTGAAGCTTTCTTT; cdr3_aa: CASSIMGQINTEAFF
clone_size: .; d_call: .; v_call: TRBV6-2/TRBV6-3; j_call: TRBJ2-5; cdr3_nt: TGTGCCAGCCATGGGATTCAAGAGACCCAGTACTTC; cdr3_aa: CASHGIQETQYF
clone_size: many; d_call: TRBD1; v_call: TRBV7-2; j_call: TRBJ1-2; cdr3_nt: TGTGCCAGCAGCGCCAGACAGGGGAACTATGGCTACACCTTC; cdr3_aa: CASSARQGNYGYTF
clone_size: few; d_call: .; v_call: TRBV5-5; j_call: TRBJ1-5; cdr3_nt: TGTGCCAGCACCCTCGAGTGGCAGGCGGATAGCAATCAGCCCCAGCATTTT; cdr3_aa: CASTLEWQADSNQPQHF
clone_size: .; d_call: TRBD1; v_call: TRBV4-1; j_call: TRBJ1-4; cdr3_nt: TGCGCCAGCAGCCTGACAGGGGGCATTGAAAAACTGTTTTTT; cdr3_aa: CASSLTGGIEKLFF
clone_size: few; d_call: .; v_call: TRBV7-9; j_call: TRBJ1-1; cdr3_nt: TGTGCCAGCAGCTTAAGTGAAATCACTGAAGCTTTCTTT; cdr3_aa: CASSLSEITEAFF
clone_size: few; d_call: TRBD1; v_call: TRBV12-3/TRBV12-4; j_call: TRBJ1-5; cdr3_nt: TGTGCCAGCAGGTGGGGGCAGGGGGGCAATCAGCCCCAGCATTTT; cdr3_aa: CASRWGQGGNQPQHF
clone_size: few; d_call: TRBD1; v_call: TRBV19; j_call: TRBJ1-4; cdr3_nt: TGTGCCAGTAGTGCGGGGACAGCCACTAATGAAAAACTGTTTTTT; cdr3_aa: CASSAGTATNEKLFF
clone_size: .; d_call: TRBD2; v_call: TRBV11-1; j_call: TRBJ2-1; cdr3_nt: TGTGCCAGCAGCGGTACAGGGGCTAGCGGGAGTCCCTCCTACAATGAGCAGTTCTTC; cdr3_aa: CASSGTGASGSPSYNEQFF
clone_size: .; d_call: TRBD2; v_call: TRBV3-1; j_call: TRBJ2-1; cdr3_nt: TGTGCCAGCAGCCAACGAGGGACTAGCGGGCTTTATGAGCAGTTCTTC; cdr3_aa: CASSQRGTSGLYEQFF
clone_size: many; d_call: .; v_call: TRBV7-2; j_call: TRBJ2-7; cdr3_nt: TGTGCCAGCAGCCACCCACCCAGGGGCTACGAGCAGTACTTC; cdr3_aa: CASSHPPRGYEQYF
clone_size: .; d_call: TRBD1; v_call: TRBV12-3/TRBV12-4; j_call: TRBJ2-4; cdr3_nt: TGTGCCATCAAATTTGGGACAGGGGGCCGCGATCAGTACTTC; cdr3_aa: CAIKFGTGGRDQYF
clone_size: .; d_call: .; v_call: TRBV11-2; j_call: TRBJ2-7; cdr3_nt: TGTGCCAGCAACTTAGATCTCAGGGCCCGACCCTACGAGCAGTACTTC; cdr3_aa: CASNLDLRARPYEQYF
clone_size: few; d_call: .; v_call: TRBV2; j_call: TRBJ2-5; cdr3_nt: TGTGCCAGCAGTTTAGGTTCTACCCAAGAGACCCAGTACTTC; cdr3_aa: CASSLGSTQETQYF
clone_size: few; d_call: .; v_call: TRBV7-2; j_call: TRBJ2-3; cdr3_nt: TGTGCCAGCAGCTCCCAGAGCGCTTTGGTAGATACGCAGTATTTT; cdr3_aa: CASSSQSALVDTQYF
clone_size: .; d_call: .; v_call: TRBV4-3; j_call: TRBJ1-6; cdr3_nt: TGCGCCAGCAGCCCGACCCGGGCAGTAGGCCCTAATTCACCCCTCCACTTT; cdr3_aa: CASSPTRAVGPNSPLHF
clone_size: .; d_call: .; v_call: TRBV5-6; j_call: TRBJ1-5; cdr3_nt: TGTGCCAGCAGCATTCAAGGAGTTAGCAATCAGCCCCAGCATTTT; cdr3_aa: CASSIQGVSNQPQHF
clone_size: .; d_call: TRBD2; v_call: TRBV20-1; j_call: TRBJ2-5; cdr3_nt: TGCAGTGCTAGTCGGCTAGCGGGAGGGCAGGACCGGGAGACCCAGTACTTC; cdr3_aa: CSASRLAGGQDRETQYF
clone_size: .; d_call: TRBD2; v_call: TRBV20-1; j_call: TRBJ2-3; cdr3_nt: TGCAGTGCTAGAGGGGTAGCGGGAAGCACAGATACGCAGTATTTT; cdr3_aa: CSARGVAGSTDTQYF
clone_size: few; d_call: .; v_call: TRBV6-5; j_call: TRBJ2-3; cdr3_nt: TGTGCCAGCAGTTACTCGACGGGATCGAGCGGCCCACGAAGCACAGATACGCAGTATTTT; cdr3_aa: CASSYSTGSSGPRSTDTQYF
clone_size: .; d_call: .; v_call: TRBV5-1; j_call: TRBJ1-2; cdr3_nt: TGCGCCAGCAGCTCGGACAGTAACTATGGCTACACCTTC; cdr3_aa: CASSSDSNYGYTF
clone_size: .; d_call: .; v_call: TRBV18; j_call: TRBJ2-7; cdr3_nt: TGTGCCAGCTCACCCAGCCCGGACGCGAGCTCCTACGAGCAGTACTTC; cdr3_aa: CASSPSPDASSYEQYF
clone_size: few; d_call: .; v_call: TRBV6-2/TRBV6-3; j_call: TRBJ1-1; cdr3_nt: TGTGCCAGCAGTTACGGCAGGAGTTCCACTGAAGCTTTCTTT; cdr3_aa: CASSYGRSSTEAFF
clone_size: .; d_call: TRBD2; v_call: TRBV20-1; j_call: TRBJ2-7; cdr3_nt: TGCAGTGCGGAAGGGACTAGCGGGAGGTCCTACGAGCAGTACTTC; cdr3_aa: CSAEGTSGRSYEQYF
clone_size: few; d_call: TRBD2; v_call: TRBV6-2/TRBV6-3; j_call: TRBJ2-1; cdr3_nt: TGTGCCAGCAGTTACTCCTTTAGCGGGAGGGCCTCAAATGAGCAGTTCTTC; cdr3_aa: CASSYSFSGRASNEQFF
clone_size: .; d_call: .; v_call: TRBV6-2/TRBV6-3; j_call: TRBJ2-1; cdr3_nt: TGTGCCAGCAGTCCCACCGTTTTGTCTCCGCAGTTCTTC; cdr3_aa: CASSPTVLSPQFF